The 13 T cell receptor beta chains reported below all come from one sample, sequenced in a study of T cells in Graves' hyperthyroidism and ophthalmopathy. Amplification of TCR beta CDR3 regions was performed using RNA transcripts as template. TCR CDR3 regions were first amplified by RT-PCR with HTBI primers. TCRdb reprocessed the multiplex PCR reads with MiXCR, giving one entry per CDR3 protein. This table holds hundreds of thousands of distinct CDR3 sequences, approximately 16% found once. Input material: blood. These receptors originate from a woman between 35 and 50 years old with Graves' ophthalmopathy.

This clonotype came up many times. The V gene is TRBV20-1, the J gene TRBJ1-2; weak D call: TRBD1 (6 bases). Germline loops: CDR1 DFQATT, CDR2 SNEGSKA (reference sequence). The CDR3 loop spans 12 amino acids. The V end was cut by 6 bases, the J end by 5 bases, with 13 bases between. The DNA for the CDR3 is TGCAGTGCCAGCAGGGGCGATTATGGCTACACCTTC. Translated, it gives CSASRGDYGYTF.

Many counts were recorded for this clonotype. CDR3 loop: CASSLVQTLYEQYF. Here the CDR3 DNA reads TGTGCCAGCAGCTTAGTCCAAACCCTATACGAGCAGTACTTC. V gene TRBV11-2 combines with J gene TRBJ2-7, with D unclear. In germline, CDR1 is SGHAT, CDR2 FQNNGV. V was cut by 1 base and J by 4 bases, with 11 bases left in between. The CDR3 runs 14 residues.

Turning to this clonotype: A read error may account for a junction end that differs from germline. The chain links TRBV7-9 to TRBJ2-1, with 16 nucleotides matching TRBD2. Per germline, CDR1 SEHNR and CDR2 FQNEAQ (reference sequence). This CDR3 has 16 amino acids. The CDR3 nucleotides are TGTGCCGGCAGCTCGGGACTAGCGGGAGGGCACAATGAGCAGTTCTTC. It encodes CAGSSGLAGGHNEQFF.

This clonotype was seen many times. V and J are TRBV3-1 and TRBJ1-2, with no clear D. This CDR3 spans 16 amino acids. Germline lookup yields CDR1 LGHDT and CDR2 YNNKEL (reference sequence). Trimming stripped 4 bases from V and 0 bases from J, with 15 bases between. In nucleotides, the CDR3 is TGTGCCAGCAGCCGGATGGCGGTCGGAGCTAACTATGGCTACACCTTC. Translated, it gives CASSRMAVGANYGYTF.

The chain carries TRBV7-9 and TRBJ2-5; no clear D. Germline values: CDR1 SEHNR, CDR2 FQNEAQ (reference sequence). This CDR3 is 14 amino acids long. With 1 base removed from V and 2 bases from J, the gap between germline ends came to 8 bases. The CDR3 is CASSLGAEQETQYF. The CDR3 DNA is TGTGCCAGCAGCTTAGGGGCAGAGCAAGAGACCCAGTACTTC.

At least ten counts were recorded for this clonotype. This chain uses TRBV12-3 or TRBV12-4 with TRBJ1-3, with unresolved D. Trimming removed 2 bases from V and 3 bases from J, with 11 bases in between. The CDR3 length is 15 residues. In DNA form, the CDR3 reads TGTGCCAGCAGTTTAATGGGGATGGGTGGAAACACCATATATTTT. This gives the protein CASSLMGMGGNTIYF.

This chain joins TRBV6-5 and TRBJ1-4, with 8 nucleotides matching TRBD1. The CDR3 has 14 amino acids. The V gene's germline CDR1 is MNHEY and CDR2 SVGAGI. V lost 2 bases and J lost 7; bases outside the gene matches: 3. CDR3 sequence reads: CASSYDTGGEKLFF. The CDR3 bases are TGTGCCAGCAGTTACGATACAGGGGGTGAAAAACTGTTTTTT.

The sample holds many counts of this clonotype. The V call is TRBV18, the J call TRBJ2-7; perhaps TRBD1 as D (6 bases). Germline values: CDR1 KGHSH, CDR2 LQKENI. The CDR3 loop spans 12 amino acids. The V and J ends lost 3 bases and 6 bases respectively, with 9 bases between them. The CDR3 bases are TGTGCCAGCTCACCTACAGGGCTCGAGCAGTACTTC. This sequence encodes CASSPTGLEQYF.

This clonotype was counted only a few times. This sequence joins TRBV3-1 and TRBJ1-2, with a tentative D call TRBD1 (5 bases). This CDR3 is 16 amino acids long. V was pared by 1 base and J by 8 bases, with 20 bases between. Germline V gene sequence: CDR1 LGHDT, CDR2 YNNKEL (reference sequence). CDR3 protein: CASSQGQQPRLKGYTF. DNA for the CDR3: TGTGCCAGCAGCCAAGGACAGCAGCCCAGGTTGAAGGGCTACACCTTC.

The chain joins TRBV7-9 to TRBJ1-5, with 7 bases that match TRBD1. The CDR3 covers 14 residues. Per germline, CDR1 SEHNR and CDR2 FQNEAQ (reference sequence). V shed 4 bases and J 7 bases; nucleotides not matched to a gene: 7. The CDR3 nucleotides read TGTGCCAGCAGCTCCGGGACAGCCAAACAGCCCCAGCATTTT. As protein: CASSSGTAKQPQHF.

The J gene is TRBJ1-2, the V gene TRBV6-4, with TRBD1 as a possible D gene (6 bases). Trimming stripped 4 bases from V and 8 bases from J, with 17 bases between. Looked up from germline, CDR1 is MRHNA and CDR2 is SNTAGT. CDR3 length equals 14 residues. CDR3 bases: TGTGCCAGCAGTGGCCTACTCAGGGGCATCGGCTACACCTTC. Protein: CASSGLLRGIGYTF.

Many counts were recorded for this clonotype. The gene calls are TRBV11-2 and TRBJ2-7; D possibly corresponds to TRBD1 (6 bases). Germline V lookup: CDR1 SGHAT, CDR2 FQNNGV. The CDR3 sequence is 16 residues long. Deletions cut 5 bases from V and 1 base from J, with 18 bases between. The CDR3 loop reads CASSAGTLGASYEQYF. The CDR3 nucleotides are TGTGCCAGCAGCGCCGGGACCCTGGGGGCTTCCTACGAGCAGTACTTC.

The rearrangement uses TRBV20-1 and TRBJ1-6; D gene unclear. V lost 6 bases, J lost 8 bases, and 14 bases lay in between. Germline lookup yields CDR1 DFQATT and CDR2 SNEGSKA (reference sequence). This CDR3 region has 13 residues. The CDR3 DNA reads TGCAGTGCCCCAACCCGCCCCGATTCACCCCTCCACTTT. Translation gives CSAPTRPDSPLHF.